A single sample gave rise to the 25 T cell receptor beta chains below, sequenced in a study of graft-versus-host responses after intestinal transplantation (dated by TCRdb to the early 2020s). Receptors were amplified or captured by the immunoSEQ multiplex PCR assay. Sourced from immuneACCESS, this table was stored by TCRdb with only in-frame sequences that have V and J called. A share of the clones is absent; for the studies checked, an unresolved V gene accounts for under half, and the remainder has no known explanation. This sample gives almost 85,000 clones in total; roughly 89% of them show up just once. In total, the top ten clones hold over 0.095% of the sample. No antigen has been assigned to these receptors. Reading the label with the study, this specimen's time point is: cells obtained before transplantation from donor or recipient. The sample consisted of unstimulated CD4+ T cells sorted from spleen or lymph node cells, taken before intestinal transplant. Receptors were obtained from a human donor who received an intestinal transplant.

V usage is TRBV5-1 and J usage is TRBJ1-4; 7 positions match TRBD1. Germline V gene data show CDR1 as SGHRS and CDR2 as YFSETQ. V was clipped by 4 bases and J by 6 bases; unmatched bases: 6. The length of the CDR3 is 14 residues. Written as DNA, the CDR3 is TGCGCCAGCAGCGTGACAGGGATTGATGAAAAACTGTTTTTT. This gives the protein CASSVTGIDEKLFF.

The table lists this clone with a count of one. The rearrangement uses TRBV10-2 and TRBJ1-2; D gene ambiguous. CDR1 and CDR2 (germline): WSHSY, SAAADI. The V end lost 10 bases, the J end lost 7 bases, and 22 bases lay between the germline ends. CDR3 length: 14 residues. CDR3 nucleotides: TGCGCCACCACGGAGGCTAGTCGCTCTAGTGGCTACACCTTC. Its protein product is CATTEASRSSGYTF.

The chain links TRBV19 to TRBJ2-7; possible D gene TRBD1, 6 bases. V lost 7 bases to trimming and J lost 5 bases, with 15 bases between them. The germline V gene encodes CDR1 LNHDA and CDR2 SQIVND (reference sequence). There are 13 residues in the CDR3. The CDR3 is CASKRSGADEQYF. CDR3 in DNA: TGTGCCAGTAAAAGGTCAGGGGCGGACGAGCAGTACTTC.

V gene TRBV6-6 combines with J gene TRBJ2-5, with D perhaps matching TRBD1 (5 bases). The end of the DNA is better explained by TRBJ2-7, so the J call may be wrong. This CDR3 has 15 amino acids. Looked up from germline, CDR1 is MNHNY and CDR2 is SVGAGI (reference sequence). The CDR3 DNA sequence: TGTGCCAGCAGTGACCAAGGGGCCCTACTCTACGAGCAGTACTTC. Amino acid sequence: CASSDQGALLYEQYF.

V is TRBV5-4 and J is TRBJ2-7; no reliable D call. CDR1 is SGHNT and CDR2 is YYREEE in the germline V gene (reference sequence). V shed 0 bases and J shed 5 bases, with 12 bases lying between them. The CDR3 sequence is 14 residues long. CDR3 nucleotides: TGTGCCAGCAGCTTGGCCGGCAGGCCTCACGAGCAGTACTTC. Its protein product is CASSLAGRPHEQYF.

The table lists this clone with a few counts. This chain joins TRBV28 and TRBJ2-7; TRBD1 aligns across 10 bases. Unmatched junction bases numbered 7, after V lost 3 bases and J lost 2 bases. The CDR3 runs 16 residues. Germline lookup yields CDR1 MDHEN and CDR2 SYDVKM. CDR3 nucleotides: TGTGCCAGCAGTTTCCTGTCCGGGACAGGGGCCTACGAGCAGTACTTC. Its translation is CASSFLSGTGAYEQYF.

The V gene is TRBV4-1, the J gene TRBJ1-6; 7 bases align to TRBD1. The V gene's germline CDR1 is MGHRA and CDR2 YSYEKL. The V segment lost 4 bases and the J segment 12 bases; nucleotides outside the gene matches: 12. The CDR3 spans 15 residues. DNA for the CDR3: TGCGCCAGCAGCCCGCAGGGGGGAGACGCGATACCCCTCCACTTT. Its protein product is CASSPQGGDAIPLHF.

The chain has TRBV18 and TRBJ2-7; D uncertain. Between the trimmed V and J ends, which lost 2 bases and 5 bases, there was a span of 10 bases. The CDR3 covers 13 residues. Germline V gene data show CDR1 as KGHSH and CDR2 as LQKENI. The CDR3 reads CASSPGLSDEQYF. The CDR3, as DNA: TGTGCCAGCTCACCAGGGCTCTCGGACGAGCAGTACTTC.

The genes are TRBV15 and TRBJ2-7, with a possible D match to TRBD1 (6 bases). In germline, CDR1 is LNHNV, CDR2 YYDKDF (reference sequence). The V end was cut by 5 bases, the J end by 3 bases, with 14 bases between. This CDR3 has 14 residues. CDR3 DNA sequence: TGTGCCACCAGCTCCCTCAGGGGTGGCTACGAGCAGTACTTC. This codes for CATSSLRGGYEQYF. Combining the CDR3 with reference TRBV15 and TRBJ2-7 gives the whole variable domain DAMVIQNPRYQVTQFGKPVTLSCSQTLNHNVMYWYQQKSSQAPKLLFHYYDKDFNNEADTPDNFQSRRPNTSFCFLDIRSPGLGDTAMYLCATSSLRGGYEQYFGPGTRLTVT.

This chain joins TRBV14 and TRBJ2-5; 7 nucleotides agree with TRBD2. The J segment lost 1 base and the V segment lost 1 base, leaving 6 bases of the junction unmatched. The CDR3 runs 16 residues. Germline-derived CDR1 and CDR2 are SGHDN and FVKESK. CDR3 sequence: CASSQGVTGGQETQYF. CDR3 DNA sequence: TGTGCCAGCAGCCAAGGAGTGACGGGGGGCCAAGAGACCCAGTACTTC.

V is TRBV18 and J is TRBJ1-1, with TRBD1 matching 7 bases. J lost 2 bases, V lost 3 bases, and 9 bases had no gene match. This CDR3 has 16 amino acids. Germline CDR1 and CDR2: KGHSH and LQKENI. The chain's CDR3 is CASSPPSTGQNTEAFF. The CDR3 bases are TGTGCCAGCTCACCGCCGTCGACAGGGCAAAACACTGAAGCTTTCTTT.

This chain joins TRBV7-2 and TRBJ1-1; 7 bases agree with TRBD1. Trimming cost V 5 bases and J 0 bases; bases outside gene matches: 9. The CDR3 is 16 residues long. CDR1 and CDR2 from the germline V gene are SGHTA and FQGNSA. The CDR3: CASSIRQGGMNTEAFF. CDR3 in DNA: TGTGCCAGCAGCATACGACAGGGAGGAATGAACACTGAAGCTTTCTTT.

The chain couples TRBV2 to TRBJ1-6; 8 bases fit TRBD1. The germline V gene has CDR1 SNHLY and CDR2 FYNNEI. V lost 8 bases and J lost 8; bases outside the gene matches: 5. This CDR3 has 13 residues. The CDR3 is CASRRGRDSPLHF. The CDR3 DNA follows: TGTGCCAGCCGCAGGGGGCGCGATTCACCCCTCCACTTT.

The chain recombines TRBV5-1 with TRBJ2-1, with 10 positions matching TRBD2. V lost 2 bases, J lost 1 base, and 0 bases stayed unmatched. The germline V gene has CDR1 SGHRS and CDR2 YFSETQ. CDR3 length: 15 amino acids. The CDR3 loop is CASSFSGGSYNEQFF. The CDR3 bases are TGCGCCAGCAGCTTTAGCGGGGGGTCCTACAATGAGCAGTTCTTC.

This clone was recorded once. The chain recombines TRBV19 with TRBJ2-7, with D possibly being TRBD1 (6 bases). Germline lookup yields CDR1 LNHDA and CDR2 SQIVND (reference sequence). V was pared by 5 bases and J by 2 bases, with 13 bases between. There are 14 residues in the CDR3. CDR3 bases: TGTGCCAGTAGTGCCATGGACAGTACCTACGAGCAGTACTTC. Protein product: CASSAMDSTYEQYF.

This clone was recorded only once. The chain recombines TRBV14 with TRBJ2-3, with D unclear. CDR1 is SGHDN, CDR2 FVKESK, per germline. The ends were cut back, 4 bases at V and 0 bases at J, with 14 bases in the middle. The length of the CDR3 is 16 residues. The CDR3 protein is CASSPPSFSSTDTQYF. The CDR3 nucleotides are TGTGCCAGCAGCCCCCCCTCCTTTTCTAGCACAGATACGCAGTATTTT.

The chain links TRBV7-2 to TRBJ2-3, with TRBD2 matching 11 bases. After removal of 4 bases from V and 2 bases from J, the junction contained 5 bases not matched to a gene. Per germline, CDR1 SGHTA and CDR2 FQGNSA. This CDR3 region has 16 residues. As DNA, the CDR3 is TGTGCCAGCAGCTGGGGGACTAGCGGATACACAGATACGCAGTATTTT. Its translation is CASSWGTSGYTDTQYF.

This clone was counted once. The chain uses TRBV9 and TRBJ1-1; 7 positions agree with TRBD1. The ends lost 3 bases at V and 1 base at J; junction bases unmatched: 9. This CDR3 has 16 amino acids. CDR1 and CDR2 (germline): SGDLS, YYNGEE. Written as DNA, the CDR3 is TGTGCCAGCAGCGCCTCAACCGGGACAGCGAACACTGAAGCTTTCTTT. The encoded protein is CASSASTGTANTEAFF. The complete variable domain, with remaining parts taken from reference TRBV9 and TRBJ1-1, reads DSGVTQTPKHLITATGQRVTLRCSPRSGDLSVYWYQQSLDQGLQFLIQYYNGEERAKGNILERFSAQQFPDLHSELNLSSLELGDSALYFCASSASTGTANTEAFFGQGTRLTVV.

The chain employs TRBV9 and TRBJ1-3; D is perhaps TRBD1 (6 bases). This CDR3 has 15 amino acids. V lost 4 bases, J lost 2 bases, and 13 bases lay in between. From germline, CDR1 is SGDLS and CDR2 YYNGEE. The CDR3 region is CASSREDRPGNTIYF. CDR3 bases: TGTGCCAGCAGCCGGGAGGACAGACCTGGAAACACCATATATTTT.

The CDR3 nucleotides are TGCGCCAGCAGCCACGGGACTAGCGGGGGGGAGCAGTTCTTC. Protein product: CASSHGTSGGEQFF. J is TRBJ2-1 and V is TRBV5-1, with 15 bases that match TRBD2. CDR1 SGHRS and CDR2 YFSETQ come from the germline V gene. This CDR3 contains 14 residues. The trim removed 4 bases at V and 10 bases at J, leaving 3 bases unmatched. Full variable domain (missing parts from reference TRBV5-1 and TRBJ2-1): KAGVTQTPRYLIKTRGQQVTLSCSPISGHRSVSWYQQTPGQGLQFLFEYFSETQRNKGNFPGRFSGRQFSNSRSEMNVSTLELGDSALYLCASSHGTSGGEQFFGPGTRLTVL.

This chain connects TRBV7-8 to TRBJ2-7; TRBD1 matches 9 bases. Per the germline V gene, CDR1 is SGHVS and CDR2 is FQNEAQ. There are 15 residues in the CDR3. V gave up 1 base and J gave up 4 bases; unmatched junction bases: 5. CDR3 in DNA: TGTGCCAGCAGCTTAGGGACAGGGGCTGGGTACGAGCAGTACTTC. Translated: CASSLGTGAGYEQYF.

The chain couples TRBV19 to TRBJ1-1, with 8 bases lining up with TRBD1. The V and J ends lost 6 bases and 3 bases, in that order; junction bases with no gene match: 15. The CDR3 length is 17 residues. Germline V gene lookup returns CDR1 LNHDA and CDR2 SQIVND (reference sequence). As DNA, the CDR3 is TGTGCCAGTAGACGGACAGGGTTTATGAGGAAGGACACTGAAGCTTTCTTT. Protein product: CASRRTGFMRKDTEAFF. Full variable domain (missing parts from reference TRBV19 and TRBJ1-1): DGGITQSPKYLFRKEGQNVTLSCEQNLNHDAMYWYRQDPGQGLRLIYYSQIVNDFQKGDIAEGYSVSREKKESFPLTVTSAQKNPTAFYLCASRRTGFMRKDTEAFFGQGTRLTVV.

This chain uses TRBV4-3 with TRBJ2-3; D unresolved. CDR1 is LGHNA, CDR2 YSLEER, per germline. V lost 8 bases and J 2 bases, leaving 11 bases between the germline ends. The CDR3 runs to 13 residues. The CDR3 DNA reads TGCGCCAGCTCGCGCCTCATCACAGATACGCAGTATTTT. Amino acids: CASSRLITDTQYF.

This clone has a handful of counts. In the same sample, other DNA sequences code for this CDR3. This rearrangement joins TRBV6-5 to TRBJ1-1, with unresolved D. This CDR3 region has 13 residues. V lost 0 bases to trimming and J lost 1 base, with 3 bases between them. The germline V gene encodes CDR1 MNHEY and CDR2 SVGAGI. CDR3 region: CASSYSRNTEAFF. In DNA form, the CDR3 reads TGTGCCAGCAGTTACTCGCGGAACACTGAAGCTTTCTTT.

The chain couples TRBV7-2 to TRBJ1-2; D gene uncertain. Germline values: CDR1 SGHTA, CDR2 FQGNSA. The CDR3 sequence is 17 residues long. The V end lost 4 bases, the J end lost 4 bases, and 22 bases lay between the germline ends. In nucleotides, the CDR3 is TGTGCCAGCAGCTCCGACGCGGGCAGAGGGATAAGCTATGGCTACACCTTC. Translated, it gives CASSSDAGRGISYGYTF.